This entry lists 16 T cell receptor beta chains sequenced from one sample in a study of beta chain features in type 1 diabetes. Reverse transcribing all isolated RNA meant expressed TCRB transcripts were sequenced. Clones were read by immunoSEQ multiplex PCR, and TCRdb kept only the in-frame ones, dropping some. The sample lists around 200,000 clones; about 13% were seen once. What was sequenced was central memory CD4+ T cells from blood. These receptors originate from a woman aged 18-30 years in good health.

This clone has just a few counts. The V call is TRBV6-5, the J call TRBJ2-5; perhaps TRBD1 as D (6 bases). CDR1 is MNHEY and CDR2 is SVGAGI in the germline V gene. CDR3 length: 15 residues. Trimming removed 7 bases at V and 2 bases at J, with 17 bases between. As DNA, the CDR3 is TGTGCCAGCACCGCCCAGGGACAACCACAAGAGACCCAGTACTTC. Protein: CASTAQGQPQETQYF.

This chain links TRBV11-1 with TRBJ2-5; the D gene is possibly TRBD1 (6 bases). This CDR3 has 15 amino acids. V was clipped by 5 bases and J by 2 bases, with 15 bases between them. Germline assignment: CDR1 SGHAT and CDR2 FQDESV (reference sequence). The CDR3 sequence is CASSPPADRQETQYF. CDR3 in DNA: TGTGCCAGCAGCCCCCCGGCGGACAGACAAGAGACCCAGTACTTC. Combining the CDR3 with reference TRBV11-1 and TRBJ2-5 gives the whole variable domain EAEVAQSPRYKITEKSQAVAFWCDPISGHATLYWYRQILGQGPELLVQFQDESVVDDSQLPKDRFSAERLKGVDSTLKIQPAELGDSAMYLCASSPPADRQETQYFGPGTRLLVL.

Notes on this clone: One end of the junction is discordant with germline, which a read error may explain. The gene calls are TRBV7-8 and TRBJ2-1; 8 positions agree with TRBD2. This CDR3 spans 15 amino acids. CDR1 is SGHVS and CDR2 is FQNEAQ in the germline V gene. DNA of the CDR3: TGTGCCAGCAGCCTAGCGGGCCCTTCCTACAATGAGCAGTTCTTC. Its translation: CASSLAGPSYNEQFF.

The chain is built from TRBV5-4 and TRBJ2-5; 9 bases agree with TRBD1. V was clipped by 4 bases and J by 6 bases; unmatched bases: 7. CDR3 length: 14 amino acids. Per the germline V gene, CDR1 is SGHNT and CDR2 is YYREEE (reference sequence). CDR3 residues: CASSPADRGKTQYF. The CDR3 DNA reads as TGTGCCAGCAGCCCAGCGGACAGGGGCAAGACCCAGTACTTC.

This clone was picked up a small number of times. The chain links TRBV30 to TRBJ1-2; 10 nucleotides match TRBD1. Trimming at V came to 8 bases and at J to 7 bases, leaving 7 bases not matched to a gene. CDR1 is GTSNPN, CDR2 SVGIG, per germline (reference sequence). CDR3 size: 12 residues. The CDR3 reads CASGTGAPGYTF. The CDR3, as DNA: TGTGCCAGCGGGACAGGGGCCCCTGGCTACACCTTC.

The chain carries TRBV30 and TRBJ1-3; TRBD1 matches at 9 bases. The CDR3 is made up of 14 amino acids. Germline values: CDR1 GTSNPN, CDR2 SVGIG (reference sequence). J lost 0 bases, V lost 7 bases, and 4 bases had no gene match. The CDR3 is CASDRGVSGNTIYF. CDR3 nucleotide sequence: TGTGCCTCGGACAGGGGAGTCTCTGGAAACACCATATATTTT.

V gene TRBV14 combines with J gene TRBJ2-5, with 7 bases identical to TRBD1. Germline CDR1 SGHDN, CDR2 FVKESK. This CDR3 has 17 amino acids. Trimming took 0 bases from V and 4 from J; bases not matched to a gene: 11. The CDR3 sequence: CASSQEMRQGLTETQYF. As DNA, the CDR3 is TGTGCCAGCAGCCAAGAAATGCGACAGGGATTGACAGAGACCCAGTACTTC.

V usage is TRBV18 and J usage is TRBJ1-1, with 7 bases fitting TRBD1. Germline V gives CDR1 KGHSH, CDR2 LQKENI. The CDR3 has 15 residues. V gave up 3 bases and J gave up 4 bases; unmatched junction bases: 8. CDR3: CASSPNRQGGTEAFF. In nucleotides, the CDR3 is TGTGCCAGCTCACCCAATCGACAGGGCGGCACTGAAGCTTTCTTT.

This rearrangement joins TRBV21-1 to TRBJ2-5; the table's D call, TRBD2, has no DNA check behind it. TRBV21-1 is given as a pseudogene. The CDR3 contains 16 residues. CDR3 protein: CASSKEGASGKETQYF. The DNA of the CDR3 is TGTGCCAGCAGCAAAGAGGGGGCTAGCGGGAAAGAGACCCAGTACTTC.

The V call is TRBV7-9, the J call TRBJ2-5; 7 bases are shared with TRBD1. The CDR3 contains 15 residues. The V gene end was trimmed by 3 bases and the J gene end by 5 bases; junction bases not matched to a gene: 9. CDR1 is SEHNR, CDR2 FQNEAQ, per germline (reference sequence). DNA for the CDR3: TGTGCCAGCAGCTTGACAGGGATTAGCACGGAGACCCAGTACTTC. This sequence encodes CASSLTGISTETQYF.

The chain links TRBV29-1 to TRBJ2-7; the match to TRBD1 covers 7 bases. This CDR3 comprises 12 residues. Germline CDR1 SQVTM, CDR2 ANQGSEA. Trimming at V came to 6 bases and at J to 5 bases, leaving 7 bases not matched to a gene. The CDR3 sequence: CSVPTGTHEQYF. For the CDR3, the DNA is TGCAGCGTACCGACAGGGACCCACGAGCAGTACTTC.

This clone was counted a few times. This chain connects TRBV11-2 to TRBJ1-2, with D possibly TRBD1 on 6 matching bases. V lost 3 bases, J lost 6 bases, and 17 bases lay in between. The CDR3 length is 15 residues. Germline CDR1 is SGHAT and CDR2 is FQNNGV. The CDR3 DNA is TGTGCCAGCAGCTTCCCACCCTACAGGGAGCATGGCTACACCTTC. Residues: CASSFPPYREHGYTF.

A few counts support this clone. Here the CDR3 DNA reads TGTGCCAGCAGCGCCGGACAGGGTTTTGGCTACACCTTC. Protein sequence: CASSAGQGFGYTF. The V and J genes are TRBV9 and TRBJ1-2, with 8 bases identical to TRBD1. This CDR3 region has 13 residues. Germline assignment: CDR1 SGDLS and CDR2 YYNGEE. J gave up 7 bases and V 3 bases, and 5 bases lay outside the gene matches.

V gene TRBV2 combines with J gene TRBJ2-2, with TRBD2 identical over 15 bases. The J segment lost 8 bases and the V segment lost 4 bases, leaving 5 bases of the junction unmatched. Germline assignment: CDR1 SNHLY and CDR2 FYNNEI. CDR3 length: 16 residues. The CDR3 bases are TGTGCCAGCAGTGTGGGACTAGCGGGAGGAGCTGGGGAGCTGTTTTTT. This encodes CASSVGLAGGAGELFF.

The genes are TRBV6-5 and TRBJ1-3, with TRBD1 matching over 10 bases. There are 15 residues in the CDR3. The trim removed 5 bases at V and 9 bases at J, leaving 10 bases unmatched. Germline CDR1 reads MNHEY; CDR2 reads SVGAGI. The CDR3 spells CASSVRGQGSTTIYF. CDR3 nucleotides: TGTGCCAGCAGTGTTAGGGGACAGGGGTCAACCACCATATATTTT.

V gene TRBV29-1 combines with J gene TRBJ1-1, with TRBD1 as a possible D gene (5 bases). CDR1 and CDR2 (germline): SQVTM, ANQGSEA. The V end was cut by 4 bases, the J end by 8 bases, with 11 bases between. CDR3 size: 11 residues. DNA of the CDR3: TGCAGCGTTGGTTCTCAGGGAGAAGCTTTCTTT. This gives the protein CSVGSQGEAFF.